The 8 T cell receptor beta chains given below trace back to one sample, sequenced in a study of T-cell reconstitution after alpha-beta-depleted transplantation in children. Unique molecular identifiers were used in preparing the TCRbeta library. TCRdb independently ran MiXCR on the PCR reads; one entry per CDR3 protein. This sample yields 250,000 to 300,000 distinct CDR3 sequences, of which 9.9% are seen a single time; about 9.4% belongs to the top ten. The source was PBMCs from the stem cell graft donor, collected from the stem cell graft. The source is a human donor who donated a stem cell graft to a child with SCID.

This clonotype was found a few times. The V gene is TRBV6-1, the J gene TRBJ2-1, with 8 bases identical to TRBD2. V was clipped by 7 bases and J by 2 bases; unmatched bases: 7. The CDR3 is 15 residues long. The germline CDR1 and CDR2 sequences are MNHNS and SASEGT. The CDR3 DNA reads TGTGCCAGCAACCCAACGGGGGGGACCTACAATGAGCAGTTCTTC. Protein sequence: CASNPTGGTYNEQFF.

There are many counts of this clonotype. V and J are TRBV2 and TRBJ2-1, with unresolved D. The CDR3 length is 13 residues. Trimming removed 4 bases from V and 1 base from J, with 5 bases in between. CDR1 and CDR2 from the germline V gene are SNHLY and FYNNEI. CDR3 bases: TGTGCCAGCAGTGCCTGGTCCTACAATGAGCAGTTCTTC. Residues: CASSAWSYNEQFF.

The rearrangement uses TRBV2 and TRBJ2-4; TRBD1 matches at 10 bases. Germline lookup yields CDR1 SNHLY and CDR2 FYNNEI. CDR3 length: 17 residues. V lost 6 bases, J lost 2 bases, and 10 bases stayed unmatched. This CDR3 is CASRHTGTGVTKNIQYF. CDR3 DNA: TGTGCCAGCAGACATACCGGGACAGGGGTTACCAAAAACATTCAGTACTTC.

This clonotype appeared a few times. J is TRBJ1-5 and V is TRBV3-1; D gene uncertain. This CDR3 has 13 amino acids. Germline CDR1 is LGHDT and CDR2 is YNNKEL (reference sequence). V gave up 0 bases and J gave up 4 bases, with 4 bases separating them. CDR3 DNA sequence: TGTGCCAGCAGCCAAGAGGGGAATCAGCCCCAGCATTTT. Protein product: CASSQEGNQPQHF.

The chain links TRBV6-1 to TRBJ1-1; no clear D. The length of the CDR3 is 12 residues. Between the trimmed V and J ends, which lost 9 bases and 4 bases, there was a span of 12 bases. The germline gives CDR1 MNHNS, CDR2 SASEGT. CDR3 DNA sequence: TGTGCCAGTAGGGCAGCCTCCACTGAAGCTTTCTTT. It translates to CASRAASTEAFF.

Details on this clonotype: Possible read error: a much larger clone is one base away. The chain employs TRBV10-3 and TRBJ2-1; TRBD1 or TRBD2 may be the D gene (5 bases each). This CDR3 has 17 amino acids. V was clipped by 0 bases and J by 5 bases, with 17 bases between them. Germline V gene sequence: CDR1 ENHRY, CDR2 SYGVKD. CDR3 bases: TGTGCCATCAGTGAGTCACGACAGAGGGCTGGTGACAATGAGCAGTTCTTC. It codes for CAISESRQRAGDNEQFF.

Many counts were recorded for this clonotype. The V and J genes are TRBV7-9 and TRBJ2-3; 9 bases align to TRBD2. CDR3 length: 16 amino acids. Trimming removed 3 bases from V and 0 bases from J; junction bases left unmatched: 4. The germline CDR1 and CDR2 sequences are SEHNR and FQNEAQ (reference sequence). CDR3 sequence reads: CASSLWLAGSTDTQYF. The CDR3 DNA reads as TGTGCCAGCAGCTTGTGGCTAGCGGGGAGCACAGATACGCAGTATTTT.

Only a few counts were recorded for this clonotype. This chain connects TRBV5-1 to TRBJ2-1; a weak D match, TRBD2 (5 bases). The CDR3 has 15 residues. V was clipped by 1 base and J by 1 base, with 9 bases between them. Germline V CDR1 and CDR2: SGHRS, YFSETQ. CDR3 region: CASSLTPGSYNEQFF. As DNA, the CDR3 is TGCGCCAGCAGCTTGACTCCGGGGTCCTACAATGAGCAGTTCTTC.